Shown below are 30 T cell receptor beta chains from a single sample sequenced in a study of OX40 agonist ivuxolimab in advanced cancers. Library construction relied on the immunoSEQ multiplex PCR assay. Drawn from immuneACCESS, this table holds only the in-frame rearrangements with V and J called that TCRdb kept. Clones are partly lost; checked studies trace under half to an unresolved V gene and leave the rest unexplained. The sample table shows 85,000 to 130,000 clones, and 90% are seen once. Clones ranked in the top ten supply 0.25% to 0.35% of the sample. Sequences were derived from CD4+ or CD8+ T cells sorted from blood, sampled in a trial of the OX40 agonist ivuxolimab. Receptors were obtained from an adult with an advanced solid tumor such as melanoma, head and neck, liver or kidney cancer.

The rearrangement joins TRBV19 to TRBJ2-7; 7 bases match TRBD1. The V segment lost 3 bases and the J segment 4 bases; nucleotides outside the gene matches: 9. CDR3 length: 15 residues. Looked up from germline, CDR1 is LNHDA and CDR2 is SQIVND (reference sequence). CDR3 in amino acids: CASSIAGTVDYEQYF. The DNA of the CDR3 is TGTGCCAGTAGTATCGCCGGGACAGTGGATTACGAGCAGTACTTC.

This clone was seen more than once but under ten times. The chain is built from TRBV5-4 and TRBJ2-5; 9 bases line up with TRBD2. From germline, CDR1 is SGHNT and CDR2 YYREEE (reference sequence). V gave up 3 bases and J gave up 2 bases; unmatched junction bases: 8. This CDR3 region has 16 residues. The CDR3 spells CASSSVAGGGQETQYF. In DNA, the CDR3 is TGTGCCAGCAGCTCAGTGGCGGGAGGGGGTCAAGAGACCCAGTACTTC.

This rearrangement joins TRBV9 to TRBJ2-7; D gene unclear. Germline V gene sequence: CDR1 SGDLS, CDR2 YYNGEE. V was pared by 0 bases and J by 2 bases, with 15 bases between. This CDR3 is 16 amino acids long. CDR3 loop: CASSVELAAPPYEQYF. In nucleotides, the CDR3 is TGTGCCAGCAGCGTAGAGTTGGCGGCCCCCCCCTACGAGCAGTACTTC.

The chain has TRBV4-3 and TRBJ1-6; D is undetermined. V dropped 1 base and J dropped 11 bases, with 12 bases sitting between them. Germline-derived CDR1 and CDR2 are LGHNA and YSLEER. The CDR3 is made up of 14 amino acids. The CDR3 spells CASSQAPSNTPLHF. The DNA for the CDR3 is TGCGCCAGCAGCCAAGCACCCTCCAATACACCCCTCCACTTT.

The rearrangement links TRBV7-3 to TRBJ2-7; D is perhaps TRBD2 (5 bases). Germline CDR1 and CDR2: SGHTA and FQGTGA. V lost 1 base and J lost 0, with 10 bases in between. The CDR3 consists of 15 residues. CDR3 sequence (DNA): TGTGCCAGCAGCTTAAAAGCGGACCCCTCCTACGAGCAGTACTTC. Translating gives CASSLKADPSYEQYF.

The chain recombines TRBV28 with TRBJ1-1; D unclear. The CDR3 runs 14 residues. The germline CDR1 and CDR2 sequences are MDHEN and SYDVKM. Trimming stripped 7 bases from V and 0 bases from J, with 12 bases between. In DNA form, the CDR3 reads TGTGCCAGCAACCTCGCGCAGGTGAACACTGAAGCTTTCTTT. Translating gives CASNLAQVNTEAFF.

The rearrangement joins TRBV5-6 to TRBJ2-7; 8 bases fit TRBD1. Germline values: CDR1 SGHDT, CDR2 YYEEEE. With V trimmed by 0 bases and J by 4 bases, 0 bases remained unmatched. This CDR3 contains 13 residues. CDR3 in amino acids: CASSLGTGYEQYF. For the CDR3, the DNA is TGTGCCAGCAGCTTGGGGACAGGGTACGAGCAGTACTTC.

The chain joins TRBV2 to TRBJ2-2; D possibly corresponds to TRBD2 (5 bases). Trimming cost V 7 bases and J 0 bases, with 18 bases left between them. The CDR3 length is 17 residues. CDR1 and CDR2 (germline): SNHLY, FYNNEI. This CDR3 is CASTEERTFTNTGELFF. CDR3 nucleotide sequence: TGTGCCAGCACCGAGGAACGGACTTTTACGAACACCGGGGAGCTGTTTTTT.

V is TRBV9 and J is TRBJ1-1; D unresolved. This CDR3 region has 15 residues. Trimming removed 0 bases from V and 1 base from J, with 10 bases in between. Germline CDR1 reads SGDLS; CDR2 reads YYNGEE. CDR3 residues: CASSVGGDTNTEAFF. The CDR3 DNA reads TGTGCCAGCAGCGTAGGGGGAGACACGAACACTGAAGCTTTCTTT.

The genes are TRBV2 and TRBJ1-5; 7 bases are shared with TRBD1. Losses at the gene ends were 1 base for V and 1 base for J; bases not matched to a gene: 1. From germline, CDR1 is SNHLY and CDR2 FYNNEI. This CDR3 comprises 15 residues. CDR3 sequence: CASSEETGSNQPQHF. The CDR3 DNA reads TGTGCCAGCAGTGAAGAGACAGGGAGCAATCAGCCCCAGCATTTT. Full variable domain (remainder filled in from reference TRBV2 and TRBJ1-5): EPEVTQTPSHQVTQMGQEVILRCVPISNHLYFYWYRQILGQKVEFLVSFYNNEISEKSEIFDDQFSVERPDGSNFTLKIRSTKLEDSAMYFCASSEETGSNQPQHFGDGTRLSIL.

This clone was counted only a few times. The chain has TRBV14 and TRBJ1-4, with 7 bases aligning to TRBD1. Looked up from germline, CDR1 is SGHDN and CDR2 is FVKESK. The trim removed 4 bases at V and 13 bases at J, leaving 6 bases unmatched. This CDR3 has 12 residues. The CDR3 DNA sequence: TGTGCCAGCAGCCTCGGACAGGCGGGACTGTTTTTT. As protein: CASSLGQAGLFF.

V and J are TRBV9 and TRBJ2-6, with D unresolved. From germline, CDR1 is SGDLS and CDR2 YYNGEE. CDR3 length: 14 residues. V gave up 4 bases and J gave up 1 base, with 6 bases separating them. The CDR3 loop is CASSLVSGANVLTF. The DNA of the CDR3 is TGTGCCAGCAGCTTGGTGTCTGGGGCCAACGTCCTGACTTTC. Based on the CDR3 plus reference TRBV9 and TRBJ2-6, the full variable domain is DSGVTQTPKHLITATGQRVTLRCSPRSGDLSVYWYQQSLDQGLQFLIQYYNGEERAKGNILERFSAQQFPDLHSELNLSSLELGDSALYFCASSLVSGANVLTFGAGSRLTVL.

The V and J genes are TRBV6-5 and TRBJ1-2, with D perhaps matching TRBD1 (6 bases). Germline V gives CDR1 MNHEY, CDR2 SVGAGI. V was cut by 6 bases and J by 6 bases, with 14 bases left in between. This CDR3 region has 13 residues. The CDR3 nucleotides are TGTGCCAGCAGGCCCGACAGGAGGAATGGCTACACCTTC. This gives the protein CASRPDRRNGYTF.

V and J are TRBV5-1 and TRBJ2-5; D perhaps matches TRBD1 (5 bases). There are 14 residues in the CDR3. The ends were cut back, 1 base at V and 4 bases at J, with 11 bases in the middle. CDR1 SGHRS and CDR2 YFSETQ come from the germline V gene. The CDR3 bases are TGCGCCAGCAGCTTGAATGGGGCCAGAGAGACCCAGTACTTC. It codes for CASSLNGARETQYF.

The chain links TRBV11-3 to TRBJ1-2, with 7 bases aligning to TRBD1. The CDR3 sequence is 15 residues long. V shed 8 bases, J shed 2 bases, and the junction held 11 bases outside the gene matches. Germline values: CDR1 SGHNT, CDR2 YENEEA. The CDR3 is CASFRGRGMNYGYTF. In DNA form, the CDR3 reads TGTGCCAGCTTTAGGGGGCGGGGGATGAACTATGGCTACACCTTC.

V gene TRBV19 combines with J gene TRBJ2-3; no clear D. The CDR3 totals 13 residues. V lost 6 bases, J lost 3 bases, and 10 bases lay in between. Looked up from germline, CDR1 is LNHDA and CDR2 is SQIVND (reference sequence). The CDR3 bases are TGTGCCAGTAGCCCCAGTCGGACAGATACGCAGTATTTT. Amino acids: CASSPSRTDTQYF. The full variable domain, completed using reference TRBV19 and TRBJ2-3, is DGGITQSPKYLFRKEGQNVTLSCEQNLNHDAMYWYRQDPGQGLRLIYYSQIVNDFQKGDIAEGYSVSREKKESFPLTVTSAQKNPTAFYLCASSPSRTDTQYFGPGTRLTVL.

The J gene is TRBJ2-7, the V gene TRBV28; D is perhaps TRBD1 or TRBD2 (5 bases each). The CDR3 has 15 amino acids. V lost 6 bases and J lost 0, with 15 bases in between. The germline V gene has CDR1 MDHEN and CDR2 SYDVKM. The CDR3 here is CASSTGPPFSYEQYF. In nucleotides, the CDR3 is TGTGCCAGCAGCACGGGACCACCGTTCTCCTACGAGCAGTACTTC.

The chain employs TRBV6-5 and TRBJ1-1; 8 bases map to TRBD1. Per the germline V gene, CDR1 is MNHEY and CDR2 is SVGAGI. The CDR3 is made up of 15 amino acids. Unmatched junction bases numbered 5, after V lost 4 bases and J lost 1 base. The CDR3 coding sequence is TGTGCCAGCAGTTCCTCGGACAGGGAGAACACTGAAGCTTTCTTT. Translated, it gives CASSSSDRENTEAFF.

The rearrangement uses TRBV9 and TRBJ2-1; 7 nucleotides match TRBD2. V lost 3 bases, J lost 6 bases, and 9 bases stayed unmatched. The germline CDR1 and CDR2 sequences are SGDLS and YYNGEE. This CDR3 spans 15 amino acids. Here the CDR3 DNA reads TGTGCCAGCAGCGAAACCGCCACTAGCGTCAATGAGCAGTTCTTC. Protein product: CASSETATSVNEQFF.

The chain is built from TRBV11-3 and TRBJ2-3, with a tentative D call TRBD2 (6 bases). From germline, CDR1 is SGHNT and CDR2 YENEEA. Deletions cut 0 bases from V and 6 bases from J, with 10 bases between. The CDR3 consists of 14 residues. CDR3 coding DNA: TGTGCCAGCAGCTTAGATGGGGCGGGGGATACGCAGTATTTT. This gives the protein CASSLDGAGDTQYF.

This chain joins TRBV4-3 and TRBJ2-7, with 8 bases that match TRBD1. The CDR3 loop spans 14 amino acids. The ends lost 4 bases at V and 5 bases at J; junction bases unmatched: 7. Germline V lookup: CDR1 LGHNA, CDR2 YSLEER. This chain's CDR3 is CASSPGDRYDEQYF. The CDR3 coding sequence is TGCGCCAGCAGCCCAGGGGACAGGTACGACGAGCAGTACTTC.

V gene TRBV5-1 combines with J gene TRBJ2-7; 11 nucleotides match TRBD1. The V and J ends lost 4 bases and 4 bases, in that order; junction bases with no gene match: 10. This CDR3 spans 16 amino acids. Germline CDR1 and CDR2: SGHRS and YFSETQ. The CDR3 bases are TGCGCCAGCAGCACCTCCGGACAGGGGGCCATTTACGAGCAGTACTTC. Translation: CASSTSGQGAIYEQYF.

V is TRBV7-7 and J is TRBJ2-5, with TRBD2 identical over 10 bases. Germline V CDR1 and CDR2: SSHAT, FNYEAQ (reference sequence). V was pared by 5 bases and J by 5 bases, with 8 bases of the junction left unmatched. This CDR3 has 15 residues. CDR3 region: CASSRLAGSGETQYF. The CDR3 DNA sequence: TGTGCCAGCAGCCGACTAGCGGGCTCAGGGGAGACCCAGTACTTC.

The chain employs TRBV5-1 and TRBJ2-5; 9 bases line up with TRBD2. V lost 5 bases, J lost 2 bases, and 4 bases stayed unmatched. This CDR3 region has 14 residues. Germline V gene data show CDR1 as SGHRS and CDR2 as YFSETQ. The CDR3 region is CASRRAGGQETQYF. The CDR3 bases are TGCGCCAGCAGGCGGGCGGGAGGGCAAGAGACCCAGTACTTC.

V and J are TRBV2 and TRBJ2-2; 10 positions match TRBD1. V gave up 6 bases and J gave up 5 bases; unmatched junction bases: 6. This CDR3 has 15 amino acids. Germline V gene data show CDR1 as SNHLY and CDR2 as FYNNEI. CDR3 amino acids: CASRGQGIKTGELFF. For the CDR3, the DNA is TGTGCCAGCAGGGGACAGGGGATCAAGACCGGGGAGCTGTTTTTT.

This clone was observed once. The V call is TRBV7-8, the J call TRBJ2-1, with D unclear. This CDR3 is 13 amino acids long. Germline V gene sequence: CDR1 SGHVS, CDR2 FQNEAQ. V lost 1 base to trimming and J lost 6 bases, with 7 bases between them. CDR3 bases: TGTGCCAGCAGCTTAGGTTCGGTCAATGAGCAGTTCTTC. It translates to CASSLGSVNEQFF.

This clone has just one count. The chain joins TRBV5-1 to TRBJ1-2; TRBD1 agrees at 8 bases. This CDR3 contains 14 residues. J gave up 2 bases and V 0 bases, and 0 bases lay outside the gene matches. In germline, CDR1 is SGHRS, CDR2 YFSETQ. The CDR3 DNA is TGCGCCAGCAGCTTGGGGGACAGGAACTATGGCTACACCTTC. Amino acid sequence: CASSLGDRNYGYTF.

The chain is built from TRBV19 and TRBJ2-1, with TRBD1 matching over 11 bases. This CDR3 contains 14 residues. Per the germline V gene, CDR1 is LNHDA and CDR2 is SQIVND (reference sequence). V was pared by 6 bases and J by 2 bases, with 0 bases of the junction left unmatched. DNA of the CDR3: TGTGCCAGTAGGGGACAGGGGGCCTACAATGAGCAGTTCTTC. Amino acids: CASRGQGAYNEQFF.

For the CDR3, the DNA is TGTGCCAGCAGTTACTCCTCACAGGCGAACACTGAAGCTTTCTTT. Its protein product is CASSYSSQANTEAFF. The chain carries TRBV6-6 and TRBJ1-1; the D gene is possibly TRBD1 (5 bases). This CDR3 region has 15 residues. The V end lost 0 bases, the J end lost 1 base, and 9 bases lay between the germline ends. CDR1 is MNHNY, CDR2 SVGAGI, per germline (reference sequence).

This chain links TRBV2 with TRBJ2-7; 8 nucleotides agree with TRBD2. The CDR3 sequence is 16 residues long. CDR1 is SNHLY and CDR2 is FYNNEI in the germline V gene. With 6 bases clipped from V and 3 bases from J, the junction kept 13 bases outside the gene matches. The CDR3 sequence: CASRFIIAGQNYEQYF. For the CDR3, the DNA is TGTGCCAGCAGGTTTATAATAGCGGGGCAGAACTACGAGCAGTACTTC. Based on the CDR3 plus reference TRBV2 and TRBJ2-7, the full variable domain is EPEVTQTPSHQVTQMGQEVILRCVPISNHLYFYWYRQILGQKVEFLVSFYNNEISEKSEIFDDQFSVERPDGSNFTLKIRSTKLEDSAMYFCASRFIIAGQNYEQYFGPGTRLTVT.